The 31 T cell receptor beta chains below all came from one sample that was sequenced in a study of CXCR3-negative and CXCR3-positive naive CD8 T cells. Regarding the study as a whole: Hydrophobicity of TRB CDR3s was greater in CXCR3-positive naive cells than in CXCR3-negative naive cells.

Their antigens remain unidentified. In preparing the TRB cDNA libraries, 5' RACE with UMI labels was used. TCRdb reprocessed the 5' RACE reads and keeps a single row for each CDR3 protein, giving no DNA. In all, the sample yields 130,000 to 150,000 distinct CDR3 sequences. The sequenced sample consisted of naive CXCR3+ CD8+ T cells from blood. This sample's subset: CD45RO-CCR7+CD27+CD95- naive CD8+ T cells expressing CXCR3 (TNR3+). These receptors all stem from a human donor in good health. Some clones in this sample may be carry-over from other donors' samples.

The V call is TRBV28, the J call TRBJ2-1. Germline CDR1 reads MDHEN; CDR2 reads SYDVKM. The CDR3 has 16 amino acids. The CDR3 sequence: CASSLESGTPYNEQFF.

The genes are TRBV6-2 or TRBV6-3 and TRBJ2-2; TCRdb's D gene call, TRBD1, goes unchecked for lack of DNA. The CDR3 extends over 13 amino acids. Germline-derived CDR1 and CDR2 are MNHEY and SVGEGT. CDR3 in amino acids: CASRATETGELFF.

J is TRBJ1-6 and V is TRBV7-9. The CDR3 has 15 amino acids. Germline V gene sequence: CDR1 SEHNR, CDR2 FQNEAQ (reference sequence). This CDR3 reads CASSSSDESGSPLHF.

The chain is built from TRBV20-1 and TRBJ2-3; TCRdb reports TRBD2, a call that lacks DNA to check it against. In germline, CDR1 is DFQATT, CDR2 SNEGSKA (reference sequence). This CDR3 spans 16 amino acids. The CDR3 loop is CSANSGRAFLSDTQYF.

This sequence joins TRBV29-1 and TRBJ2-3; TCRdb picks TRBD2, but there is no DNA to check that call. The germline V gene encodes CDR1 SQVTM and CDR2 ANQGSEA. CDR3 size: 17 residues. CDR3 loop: CSVEWASAGLAGDTQYF.

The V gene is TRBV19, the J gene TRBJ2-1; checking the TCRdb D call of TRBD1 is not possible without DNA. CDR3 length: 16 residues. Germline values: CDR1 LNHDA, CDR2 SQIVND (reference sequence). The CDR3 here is CASSIYLDRGYNEQFF.

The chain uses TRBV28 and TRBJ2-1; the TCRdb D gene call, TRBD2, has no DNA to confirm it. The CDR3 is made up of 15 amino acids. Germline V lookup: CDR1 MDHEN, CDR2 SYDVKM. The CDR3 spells CASSLILGGVNEQFF.

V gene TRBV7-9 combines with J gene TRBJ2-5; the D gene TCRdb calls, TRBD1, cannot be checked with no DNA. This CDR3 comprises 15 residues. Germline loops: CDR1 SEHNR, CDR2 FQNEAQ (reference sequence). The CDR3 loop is CASSVPGQGEETQYF.

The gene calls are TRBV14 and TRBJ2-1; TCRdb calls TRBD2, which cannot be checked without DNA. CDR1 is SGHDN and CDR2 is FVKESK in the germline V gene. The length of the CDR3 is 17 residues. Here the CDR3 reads CASSHLLAGGPDNEQFF.

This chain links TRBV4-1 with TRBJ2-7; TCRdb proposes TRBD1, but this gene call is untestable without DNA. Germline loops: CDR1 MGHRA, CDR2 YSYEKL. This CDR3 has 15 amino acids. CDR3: CASRLRDRGLDEQYF.

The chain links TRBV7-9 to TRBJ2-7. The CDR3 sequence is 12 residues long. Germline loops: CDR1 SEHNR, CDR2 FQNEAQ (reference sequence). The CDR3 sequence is CASSLVANEQYF. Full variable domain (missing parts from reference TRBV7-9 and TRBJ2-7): DTGVSQNPRHKITKRGQNVTFRCDPISEHNRLYWYRQTLGQGPEFLTYFQNEAQLEKSRLLSDRFSAERPKGSFSTLEIQRTEQGDSAMYLCASSLVANEQYFGPGTRLTVT.

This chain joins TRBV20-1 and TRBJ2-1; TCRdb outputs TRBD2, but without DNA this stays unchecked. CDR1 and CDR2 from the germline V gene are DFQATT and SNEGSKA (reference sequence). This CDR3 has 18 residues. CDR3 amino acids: CSVRDAWASTSGILRQFF.

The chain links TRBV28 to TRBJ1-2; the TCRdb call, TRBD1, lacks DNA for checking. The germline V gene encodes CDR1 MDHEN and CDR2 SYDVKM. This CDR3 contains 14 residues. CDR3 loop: CASTPEGSNYGYTF.

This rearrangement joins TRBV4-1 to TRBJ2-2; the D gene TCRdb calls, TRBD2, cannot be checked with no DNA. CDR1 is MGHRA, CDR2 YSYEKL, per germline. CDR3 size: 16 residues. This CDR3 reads CASSQELAGGTGELFF.

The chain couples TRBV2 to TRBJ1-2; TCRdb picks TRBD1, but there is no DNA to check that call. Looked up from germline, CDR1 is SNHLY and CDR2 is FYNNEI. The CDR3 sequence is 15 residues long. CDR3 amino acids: CASSGTGVINYGYTF.

The chain's CDR3 is CASSLRGSRTDTQYF. This chain uses TRBV7-2 with TRBJ2-3. The CDR3 length is 15 residues. Germline CDR1 and CDR2: SGHTA and FQGNSA.

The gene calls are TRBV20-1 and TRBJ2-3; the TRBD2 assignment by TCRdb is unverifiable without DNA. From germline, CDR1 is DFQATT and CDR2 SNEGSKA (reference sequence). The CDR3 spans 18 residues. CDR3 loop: CSARSVGRLAGRTDTQYF.

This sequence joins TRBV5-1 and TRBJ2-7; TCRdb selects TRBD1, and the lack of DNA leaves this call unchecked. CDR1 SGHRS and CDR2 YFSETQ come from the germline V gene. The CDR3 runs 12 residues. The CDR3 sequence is CASSVTGDEQYF. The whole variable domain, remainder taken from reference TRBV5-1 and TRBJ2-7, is KAGVTQTPRYLIKTRGQQVTLSCSPISGHRSVSWYQQTPGQGLQFLFEYFSETQRNKGNFPGRFSGRQFSNSRSEMNVSTLELGDSALYLCASSVTGDEQYFGPGTRLTVT.

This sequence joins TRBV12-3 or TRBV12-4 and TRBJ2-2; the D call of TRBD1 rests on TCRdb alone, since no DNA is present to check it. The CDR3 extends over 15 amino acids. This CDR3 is CASRVLRDRYGELFF.

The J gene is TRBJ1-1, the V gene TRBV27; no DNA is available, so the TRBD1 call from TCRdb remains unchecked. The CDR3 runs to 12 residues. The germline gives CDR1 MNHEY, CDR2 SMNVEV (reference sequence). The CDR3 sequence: CASSFEGGRAFF.

CDR3 region: CSVNAGYEQYF. The rearrangement joins TRBV29-1 to TRBJ2-7; TCRdb picks TRBD2, but there is no DNA to check that call. Germline V gene data show CDR1 as SQVTM and CDR2 as ANQGSEA. This CDR3 has 11 residues.

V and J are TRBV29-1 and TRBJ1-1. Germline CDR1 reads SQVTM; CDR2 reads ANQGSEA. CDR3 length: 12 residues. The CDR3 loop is CSVDLGYTEAFF.

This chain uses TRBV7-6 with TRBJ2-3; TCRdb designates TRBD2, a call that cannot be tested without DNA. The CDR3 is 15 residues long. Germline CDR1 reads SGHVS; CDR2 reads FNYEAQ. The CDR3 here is CASFRNSGGGDTQYF.

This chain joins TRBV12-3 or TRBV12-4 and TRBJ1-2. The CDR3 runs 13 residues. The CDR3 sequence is CASSFNGLDGYTF.

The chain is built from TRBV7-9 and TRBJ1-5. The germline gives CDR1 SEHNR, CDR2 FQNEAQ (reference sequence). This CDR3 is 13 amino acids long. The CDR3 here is CASSPDSDQPQHF.

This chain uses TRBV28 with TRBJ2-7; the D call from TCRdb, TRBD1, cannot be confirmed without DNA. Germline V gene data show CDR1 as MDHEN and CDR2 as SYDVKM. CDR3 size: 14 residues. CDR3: CASSSQGLTGEQYF.

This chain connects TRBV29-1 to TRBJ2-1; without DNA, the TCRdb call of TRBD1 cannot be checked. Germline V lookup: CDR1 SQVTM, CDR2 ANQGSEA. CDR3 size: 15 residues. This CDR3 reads CSVDIGTTNYNEQFF.

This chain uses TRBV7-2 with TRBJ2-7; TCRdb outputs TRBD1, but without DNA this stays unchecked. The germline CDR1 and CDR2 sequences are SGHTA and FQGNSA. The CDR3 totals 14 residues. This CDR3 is CASSWAEGEYEQYF.

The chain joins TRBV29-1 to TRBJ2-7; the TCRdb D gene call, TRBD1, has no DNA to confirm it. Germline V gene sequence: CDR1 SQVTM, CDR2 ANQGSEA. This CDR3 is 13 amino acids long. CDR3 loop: CSATTARSYEQYF.

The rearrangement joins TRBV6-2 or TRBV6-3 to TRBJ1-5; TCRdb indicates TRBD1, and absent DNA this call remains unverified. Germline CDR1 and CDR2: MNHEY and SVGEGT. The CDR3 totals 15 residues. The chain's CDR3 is CASKETGYGNQPQHF.

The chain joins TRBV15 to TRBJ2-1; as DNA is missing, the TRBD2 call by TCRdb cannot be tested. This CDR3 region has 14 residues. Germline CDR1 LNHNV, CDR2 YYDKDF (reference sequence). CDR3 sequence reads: CATSRNLAGDEQFF.